These T cell receptor beta chains were read from a single sample in a study of cytomegalovirus exposure and HLA in healthy donors. Assay used: immunoSEQ multiplex PCR; TCRdb lists only in-frame clones, some missing. This sample's clone table lists 150,000 to 200,000 clones. The sequencing sample was made of PBMCs. The receptors were sampled from a man in his thirties or forties in good health and CMV-seronegative. Both conserved end residues are part of each CDR3. A D gene is named only where the DNA matches it firmly.

J: TRBJ2-5
D: -
V: TRBV29-1
CDR3: CSVGQETQYF
DNA: TGCAGCGTCGGTCAAGAGACCCAGTACTTC

J: TRBJ1-2
D: TRBD1
V: TRBV19
CDR3: CASSMGDRGLYGYTF
DNA: TGTGCCAGTAGTATGGGTGACAGGGGGCTCTATGGCTACACCTTC

J: TRBJ1-4
D: TRBD1
V: TRBV28
CDR3: CASSLDGQGWEKLFF
DNA: TGTGCCAGCAGTTTAGACGGACAGGGTTGGGAAAAACTGTTTTTT

J: TRBJ2-7
D: -
V: TRBV13
CDR3: CASSLGRYYEQYF
DNA: TGTGCCAGCAGCTTAGGTCGTTACTACGAGCAGTACTTC

J: TRBJ2-7
D: -
V: TRBV6-1
CDR3: CASSEYEQYF
DNA: TGTGCCAGCAGTGAATACGAGCAGTACTTC

J: TRBJ1-5
D: -
V: TRBV7-9
CDR3: CASSLGAGPAALSNQPQHF
DNA: TGTGCCAGCAGCCTTGGGGCAGGGCCGGCGGCGTTGAGCAATCAGCCCCAGCATTTT

J: TRBJ2-6
D: -
V: TRBV30
CDR3: CAWCGGANVLTF
DNA: TGTGCCTGGTGCGGTGGGGCCAACGTCCTGACTTTC

J: TRBJ2-2
D: TRBD1
V: TRBV18
CDR3: CASSPRTGNRGELFF
DNA: TGTGCCAGCTCACCGAGGACAGGGAATCGAGGGGAGCTGTTTTTT

J: TRBJ2-4
D: TRBD2
V: TRBV25-1
CDR3: CASGMPAGDIQYF
DNA: TGTGCCAGCGGGATGCCCGCGGGGGACATTCAGTACTTC

J: TRBJ1-4
D: -
V: TRBV6-5
CDR3: CASSPRDRRREKLFF
DNA: TGTGCCAGCAGCCCCCGGGATAGGAGAAGGGAAAAACTGTTTTTT

J: TRBJ2-4
D: TRBD1
V: TRBV9
CDR3: CASSVGTGAQYF
DNA: TGTGCCAGCAGCGTAGGCACAGGGGCTCAGTACTTC

J: TRBJ2-1
D: -
V: TRBV9
CDR3: CASSAPEEIDGEQFF
DNA: TGTGCCAGCAGCGCCCCCGAGGAGATCGACGGTGAGCAGTTCTTC

J: TRBJ2-3
D: -
V: TRBV7-9
CDR3: CASSSTLWGRTDTQYF
DNA: TGTGCCAGCAGCTCTACACTTTGGGGGCGCACAGATACGCAGTATTTT

J: TRBJ2-7
D: TRBD1
V: TRBV19
CDR3: CASSIGTGVSYEQYF
DNA: TGTGCCAGTAGTATCGGGACAGGGGTTTCCTACGAGCAGTACTTC

J: TRBJ2-7
D: TRBD2
V: TRBV6-1
CDR3: CARGGERGEQYF
DNA: TGTGCCAGGGGGGGGGAGCGCGGGGAGCAGTACTTC

J: TRBJ2-7
D: -
V: TRBV5-6
CDR3: CASSLTYGGYEQYF
DNA: TGTGCCAGCAGCTTGACCTATGGGGGCTACGAGCAGTACTTC

J: TRBJ2-5
D: -
V: TRBV28
CDR3: CASSLWQGRAETQYF
DNA: TGTGCCAGCAGTTTGTGGCAGGGGAGAGCAGAGACCCAGTACTTC

J: TRBJ2-7
D: TRBD2
V: TRBV30
CDR3: CAWAPASGYYEQYF
DNA: TGTGCCTGGGCCCCCGCTAGCGGATACTACGAGCAGTACTTC

J: TRBJ1-5
D: TRBD1
V: TRBV7-2
CDR3: CASSLGTGGNQPQHF
DNA: TGTGCCAGCAGCTTAGGGACAGGGGGCAATCAGCCCCAGCATTTT

J: TRBJ2-5
D: TRBD2
V: TRBV7-9
CDR3: CASSLNGPASGRRETQYF
DNA: TGTGCCAGCAGCTTAAATGGGCCGGCTAGCGGGAGACGAGAGACCCAGTACTTC

J: TRBJ2-1
D: -
V: TRBV10-2
CDR3: CASSEPGLTYNEQFF
DNA: TGCGCCAGCAGTGAGCCGGGACTGACCTACAATGAGCAGTTCTTC

J: TRBJ2-1
D: -
V: TRBV6-5
CDR3: CASRQPGPRRNEQFF
DNA: TGTGCCAGCAGACAACCAGGACCCCGGAGGAATGAGCAGTTCTTC

J: TRBJ1-5
D: -
V: TRBV6-1
CDR3: CASSVEGNQPQHF
DNA: TGTGCCAGCAGTGTAGAGGGCAATCAGCCCCAGCATTTT